Sequencing of this T cell receptor (beta chain) was carried out in a study of radiation and T cells in renal cell carcinoma. Study findings and constraints: In blood, top tumor clones expanded by 2 weeks, shrinking by 4.

The CDR3 runs 16 residues. V gave up 3 bases and J gave up 3 bases, with 15 bases separating them. Germline values: CDR1 LNHDA, CDR2 SQIVND (reference sequence). TCRdb's table, derived via immunoSEQ multiplex PCR, lists solely in-frame clones and lacks some. This table has around 130,000 clones, around 89% appearing once. On this clone itself: Its antigen is currently unknown.

Time point in this sample: blood 2 weeks post-SBRT. The treatment here: 15 Gy SBRT to primary tumor, nephrectomy 4 weeks later. Clear cell pathology was present in this patient's renal cell carcinoma. The source of this sequence is a woman in her 70s with renal cell carcinoma. This chain connects TRBV19 to TRBJ1-5; no firm D call. Sequencing was performed on blood, taken from a patient whose treatment included radiotherapy and nephrectomy. CDR3 sequence (DNA): TGTGCCAGTAGTATCATCAGGACGGCGAACAATCAGCCCCAGCATTTT. Its protein product is CASSIIRTANNQPQHF.